Shown below are 32 T cell receptor beta chains from a single sample sequenced in a study of T cells in Graves' hyperthyroidism and ophthalmopathy. Using RNA transcripts as the source, TCR beta CDR3 regions were amplified. Carried out on the TCR CDR3, a first-round RT-PCR used the HTBI primer set. TCRdb redid the calling of the multiplex PCR reads with MiXCR, one entry per CDR3 protein. The repertoire consists of around 300,000 distinct CDR3 sequences, with around 15% occurring once and the leading ten covering 34%. Sequenced material: blood. The source of these receptors is a woman in her 40s with Graves' ophthalmopathy.

This clonotype appeared a few times. The chain employs TRBV10-2 and TRBJ2-2; tentatively, D is TRBD2 (5 bases). CDR1 and CDR2 (germline): WSHSY, SAAADI. The CDR3 has 14 amino acids. V lost 2 bases and J 5 bases, leaving 9 bases between the germline ends. DNA of the CDR3: TGCGCCAGCAGTGAGAGGACTCGTACCGGGGAGCTGTTTTTT. This sequence encodes CASSERTRTGELFF.

This clonotype has at least ten counts. The chain combines TRBV12-3 or TRBV12-4 with TRBJ1-1; the D is unclear. CDR3 length: 19 amino acids. Trimming stripped 1 base from V and 1 base from J, with 22 bases between. CDR3: CASSLGIERQLGPNTEAFF. The CDR3 bases are TGTGCCAGCAGTTTAGGCATCGAGAGGCAGCTTGGCCCGAACACTGAAGCTTTCTTT.

The DNA for the CDR3 is TGCAGTGCCCACGTGAATACGCAGTATTTT. This codes for CSAHVNTQYF. The chain couples TRBV20-1 to TRBJ2-3; D unclear. Trimming pared 6 bases from V and 7 bases from J, leaving 8 bases between. The CDR3 is 10 amino acids. Germline V gene sequence: CDR1 DFQATT, CDR2 SNEGSKA (reference sequence).

This clonotype was counted many times. The CDR3 spells CASSLDRDEQYF. DNA of the CDR3: TGTGCCAGCAGCTTAGATCGGGACGAGCAGTACTTC. V gene TRBV11-3 combines with J gene TRBJ2-7; no definite D call. The V end was cut by 0 bases, the J end by 5 bases, with 5 bases between. The CDR3 sequence is 12 residues long. The germline V gene has CDR1 SGHNT and CDR2 YENEEA.

This clonotype was counted ten times or more. This chain links TRBV25-1 with TRBJ2-3; D possibly corresponds to TRBD2 (5 bases). The CDR3 is 14 residues long. The V and J ends lost 3 bases and 1 base respectively, with 8 bases between them. Germline V gene lookup returns CDR1 MGHDK and CDR2 SYGVNS. This CDR3 reads CASSDGLGTDTQYF. The CDR3 DNA reads as TGTGCCAGCAGTGATGGACTTGGCACAGATACGCAGTATTTT.

About this clonotype itself: The junction does not match germline at one end; this may be a read error. V is TRBV2 and J is TRBJ2-4; D might be TRBD2 (7 bases). Germline values: CDR1 SNHLY, CDR2 FYNNEI. This CDR3 spans 16 amino acids. This CDR3 reads CAGRLTGRGAKNIQYF. Written as DNA, the CDR3 is TGTGCCGGCAGACTCACAGGGAGGGGAGCCAAAAACATTCAGTACTTC.

The sample holds many counts of this clonotype. This rearrangement joins TRBV2 to TRBJ2-1, with a weak D call TRBD2 (7 bases). Trimming left V 0 bases short and J 7 bases short, with 16 bases between. This CDR3 contains 16 residues. The V gene's germline CDR1 is SNHLY and CDR2 FYNNEI. CDR3 DNA: TGTGCCAGCAGTGAAGCGTGGGGGGGCCCCGGGAATGAGCAGTTCTTC. This encodes CASSEAWGGPGNEQFF.

This clonotype was seen ten or more times. This rearrangement joins TRBV3-1 to TRBJ2-5; D ambiguous. CDR3 size: 13 residues. V was shortened by 4 bases and J by 5 bases, with 11 bases between the two germline ends. The V gene's germline CDR1 is LGHDT and CDR2 YNNKEL (reference sequence). This CDR3 is CASSPFPYETQYF. CDR3 coding DNA: TGTGCCAGCAGCCCTTTTCCCTACGAGACCCAGTACTTC.

This clonotype was detected ten times or more. CDR3 amino acids: CASSFRTVTYEQYF. Here the CDR3 DNA reads TGTGCCAGCAGTTTTAGGACGGTAACCTACGAGCAGTACTTC. The J gene is TRBJ2-7, the V gene TRBV2; D unclear. The length of the CDR3 is 14 residues. Germline loops: CDR1 SNHLY, CDR2 FYNNEI. The V end was cut by 5 bases, the J end by 2 bases, with 13 bases between.

This clonotype has a count of ten or more. This sequence joins TRBV6-1 and TRBJ2-7, with 9 bases identical to TRBD1. The V gene end was trimmed by 5 bases and the J gene end by 1 base; junction bases not matched to a gene: 6. The CDR3 runs to 15 residues. Germline-derived CDR1 and CDR2 are MNHNS and SASEGT. CDR3 nucleotide sequence: TGTGCCAGCAGTAGACCCGACAGGGGGTCCTACGAGCAGTACTTC. Protein product: CASSRPDRGSYEQYF.

This clonotype came up many times. DNA of the CDR3: TGTGCCAGCAGTCCCACAGGAACACTAGCCAAAAACATTCAGTACTTC. Translating gives CASSPTGTLAKNIQYF. The rearrangement uses TRBV28 and TRBJ2-4; weak D call: TRBD1 (5 bases). The length of the CDR3 is 16 residues. Per germline, CDR1 MDHEN and CDR2 SYDVKM. V lost 5 bases to trimming and J lost 0 bases, with 14 bases between them.

There are a few counts of this clonotype. The rearrangement links TRBV6-1 to TRBJ2-7; possibly TRBD1 or TRBD2 for D (5 bases each). Trimming took 6 bases from V and 2 from J, leaving 14 bases between them. The CDR3 loop spans 14 amino acids. Germline-derived CDR1 and CDR2 are MNHNS and SASEGT. The CDR3 here is CASRPPGPTYEQYF. CDR3 DNA sequence: TGTGCCAGCAGACCACCGGGGCCAACCTACGAGCAGTACTTC.

The chain uses TRBV18 and TRBJ2-5; 8 bases map to TRBD1. This CDR3 region has 17 residues. V shed 3 bases, J shed 5 bases, and the junction held 14 bases outside the gene matches. CDR1 and CDR2 (germline): KGHSH, LQKENI. The CDR3 bases are TGTGCCAGCTCACCGAAACGCGACAGGGGCGTTGAGGAGACCCAGTACTTC. Amino acids: CASSPKRDRGVEETQYF.

This clonotype was observed many times. The V call is TRBV20-1, the J call TRBJ2-7; 8 positions agree with TRBD2. From germline, CDR1 is DFQATT and CDR2 SNEGSKA (reference sequence). The CDR3 covers 14 residues. V lost 0 bases, J lost 3 bases, and 4 bases stayed unmatched. The DNA of the CDR3 is TGCAGTGCTAGAGATCGGGAGGGTGTCTACGAGCAGTACTTC. It translates to CSARDREGVYEQYF.

A few counts support this clonotype. The rearrangement joins TRBV20-1 to TRBJ2-5, with TRBD2 matching 9 bases. CDR3 length equals 11 residues. Germline V gene lookup returns CDR1 DFQATT and CDR2 SNEGSKA (reference sequence). The J segment lost 11 bases and the V segment lost 5 bases, leaving 6 bases of the junction unmatched. CDR3 in amino acids: CSAVWRGGQYF. CDR3 DNA sequence: TGCAGTGCTGTCTGGCGGGGGGGACAGTACTTC.

Worth noting for this clonotype: This may stem from a read error, because a much larger clone lies one nucleotide away. V is TRBV20-1 and J is TRBJ2-3; maybe TRBD2 (5 bases). The CDR3 runs 15 residues. The germline V gene encodes CDR1 DFQATT and CDR2 SNEGSKA (reference sequence). This CDR3 reads CSASSLTASTDTRYF. CDR3 sequence (DNA): TGCAGTGCCTCCTCACTTACAGCTAGCACAGATACGCGGTATTTT.

This chain joins TRBV4-2 and TRBJ2-1; TRBD2 agrees at 11 bases. Germline CDR1 LGHNA, CDR2 YNFKEQ. V lost 5 bases and J lost 8; bases outside the gene matches: 5. This CDR3 contains 14 residues. The CDR3 is CASSLTSGGYEQFF. The DNA for the CDR3 is TGTGCCAGCAGCTTAACTAGCGGGGGCTATGAGCAGTTCTTC.

Ten or more counts support this clonotype. The V and J genes are TRBV7-9 and TRBJ1-2; D is unresolved. V was clipped by 4 bases and J by 6 bases, with 21 bases between them. Germline CDR1 and CDR2: SEHNR and FQNEAQ (reference sequence). There are 16 residues in the CDR3. As DNA, the CDR3 is TGTGCCAGCAGCTCACCGGGATCCTTTGGGTTGGATGGCTACACCTTC. Its protein is CASSSPGSFGLDGYTF.

This clonotype came up a few times. The V and J genes are TRBV7-2 and TRBJ2-2; TRBD1 might be the D (6 bases). Per germline, CDR1 SGHTA and CDR2 FQGNSA. This CDR3 contains 16 residues. Trimming cost V 1 base and J 2 bases, with 11 bases left between them. The CDR3 loop is CASSLVARGNTGELFF. The CDR3 nucleotides read TGTGCCAGCAGCTTAGTGGCCAGGGGAAACACCGGGGAGCTGTTTTTT.

The sample holds many counts of this clonotype. The chain uses TRBV3-1 and TRBJ2-1, with a weak D call TRBD1 (5 bases). The CDR3 covers 13 residues. Germline V CDR1 and CDR2: LGHDT, YNNKEL (reference sequence). V lost 1 base and J 6 bases, leaving 7 bases between the germline ends. DNA of the CDR3: TGTGCCAGCAGCCAAGTAAGGGGCAATGAGCAGTTCTTC. Its translation is CASSQVRGNEQFF.

Worth noting for this clonotype: A much larger clonotype is one base distant, so this may be a read error. This chain joins TRBV11-2 and TRBJ2-5; no definite D call. With 1 base removed from V and 2 bases from J, the gap between germline ends came to 11 bases. The germline V gene has CDR1 SGHAT and CDR2 FQNNGV. The CDR3 has 15 amino acids. CDR3 DNA sequence: TGTGCCAGCAGCTTAGGTATTCCGCCGCAAGAGACCCAGTACTTC. It yields the protein CASSLGIPPQETQYF.

In this sample, this clonotype turned up many times. This chain joins TRBV6-5 and TRBJ2-7; 7 bases are shared with TRBD2. CDR3 length equals 14 residues. With V trimmed by 3 bases and J by 5 bases, 7 bases remained unmatched. Per germline, CDR1 MNHEY and CDR2 SVGAGI. The DNA of the CDR3 is TGTGCCAGCAGTTATACGGGAGGAAGCCACGAGCAGTACTTC. It specifies CASSYTGGSHEQYF.

In this sample, this clonotype turned up a few times. The chain uses TRBV19 and TRBJ2-7; D remains unclear. This CDR3 comprises 14 residues. V lost 2 bases and J lost 3, with 11 bases in between. Germline V CDR1 and CDR2: LNHDA, SQIVND (reference sequence). CDR3 DNA sequence: TGTGCCAGTAGTATAAACTCAGCAGTCTACGAGCAGTACTTC. This codes for CASSINSAVYEQYF.

This clonotype has a count of ten or more. J is TRBJ1-2 and V is TRBV7-8; D not certain. The CDR3 sequence is 12 residues long. The germline V gene encodes CDR1 SGHVS and CDR2 FQNEAQ. V was pared by 1 base and J by 6 bases, with 6 bases between. DNA of the CDR3: TGTGCCAGCAGCTTAGTTGGGGATGGCTACACCTTC. Protein: CASSLVGDGYTF.

The chain has TRBV18 and TRBJ1-1, with TRBD1 as a possible D gene (5 bases). Germline V gives CDR1 KGHSH, CDR2 LQKENI. The length of the CDR3 is 14 residues. Trimming removed 3 bases from V and 5 bases from J, with 13 bases in between. The CDR3 reads CASSPGPGGTEAFF. In nucleotides, the CDR3 is TGTGCCAGCTCACCGGGACCGGGCGGGACTGAAGCTTTCTTT.

This clonotype has only a few counts. The chain links TRBV30 to TRBJ1-3; possible D gene TRBD1, 5 bases. CDR1 is GTSNPN, CDR2 SVGIG, per germline (reference sequence). The CDR3 is 14 amino acids. V lost 2 bases and J 10 bases, leaving 18 bases between the germline ends. This CDR3 is CAWSSSGPSRTIYF. The CDR3, as DNA: TGTGCCTGGAGTTCCTCGGGGCCTTCTCGAACCATATATTTT.

CDR3 DNA: TGTGCCAGTAAGCCCTTACACGGGAACACTGAAGCTTTCTTT. Protein product: CASKPLHGNTEAFF. The chain couples TRBV19 to TRBJ1-1; no reliable D call. The V gene lost 7 bases and the J gene lost 1 base, with 13 bases spanning the gap. Looked up from germline, CDR1 is LNHDA and CDR2 is SQIVND (reference sequence). The CDR3 runs 14 residues.

This chain uses TRBV5-1 with TRBJ2-1; the D call may be TRBD1 or TRBD2 (5 bases each). CDR1 and CDR2 (germline): SGHRS, YFSETQ. The V gene lost 2 bases and the J gene lost 5 bases, with 11 bases spanning the gap. This CDR3 is built from 14 residues. Here the CDR3 DNA reads TGCGCCAGCAGCTTCCGGGACCGACACAATGAGCAGTTCTTC. Residues: CASSFRDRHNEQFF.

This clonotype was seen only a few times. V usage is TRBV2 and J usage is TRBJ2-5, with D uncertain. Looked up from germline, CDR1 is SNHLY and CDR2 is FYNNEI. V was trimmed by 4 bases and J by 0 bases, leaving 9 bases between them. The CDR3 sequence is 14 residues long. CDR3 DNA sequence: TGTGCCAGCAGTGGAAATGGTTACCAAGAGACCCAGTACTTC. Translating it yields CASSGNGYQETQYF.

The table lists this clonotype with many counts. The rearrangement uses TRBV13 and TRBJ2-5; D is unresolved. The CDR3 sequence is 12 residues long. Germline CDR1 and CDR2: PRHDT and FYEKMQ (reference sequence). Trimming removed 0 bases from V and 4 bases from J, with 3 bases in between. DNA for the CDR3: TGTGCCAGCAGCTTAGGCTTAGAGACCCAGTACTTC. Translated, it gives CASSLGLETQYF. The full variable domain, with the rest looked up from reference TRBV13 and TRBJ2-5, is AAGVIQSPRHLIKEKRETATLKCYPIPRHDTVYWYQQGPGQDPQFLISFYEKMQSDKGSIPDRFSAQQFSDYHSELNMSSLELGDSALYFCASSLGLETQYFGPGTRLLVL.

This clonotype turned up a few times. The rearrangement uses TRBV28 and TRBJ2-7; D is possibly TRBD1 or TRBD2 (5 bases each). This CDR3 comprises 14 residues. Trimming stripped 8 bases from V and 8 bases from J, with 22 bases between. Germline V lookup: CDR1 MDHEN, CDR2 SYDVKM. The CDR3 sequence: CASLSWDPFSKQYF. The CDR3 DNA reads TGTGCCAGCCTTTCCTGGGACCCCTTCTCGAAGCAGTACTTC. The variable domain in full, with the rest retrieved from reference TRBV28 and TRBJ2-7, is DVKVTQSSRYLVKRTGEKVFLECVQDMDHENMFWYRQDPGLGLRLIYFSYDVKMKEKGDIPEGYSVSREKKERFSLILESASTNQTSMYLCASLSWDPFSKQYFGPGTRLTVT.

This clonotype has only a few counts. The chain uses TRBV6-1 and TRBJ2-3, with TRBD2 as a possible D gene (6 bases). Deletions cut 4 bases from V and 0 bases from J, with 14 bases between. There are 16 residues in the CDR3. Germline V gives CDR1 MNHNS, CDR2 SASEGT. This CDR3 is CASSVRDWASTDTQYF. CDR3 DNA sequence: TGTGCCAGCAGTGTTAGGGACTGGGCCAGCACAGATACGCAGTATTTT.